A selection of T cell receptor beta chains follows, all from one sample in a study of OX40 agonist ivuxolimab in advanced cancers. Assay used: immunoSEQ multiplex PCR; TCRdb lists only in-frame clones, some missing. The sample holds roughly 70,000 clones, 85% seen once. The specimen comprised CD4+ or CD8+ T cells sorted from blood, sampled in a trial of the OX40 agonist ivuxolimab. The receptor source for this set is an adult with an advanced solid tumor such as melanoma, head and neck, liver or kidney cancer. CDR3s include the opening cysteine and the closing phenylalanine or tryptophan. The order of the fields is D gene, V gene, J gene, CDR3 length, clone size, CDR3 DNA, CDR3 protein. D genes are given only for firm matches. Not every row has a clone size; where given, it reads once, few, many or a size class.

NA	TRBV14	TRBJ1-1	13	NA	TGTGCCAGCAGCCAGGGGTTTAACACTGAAGCTTTCTTT	CASSQGFNTEAFF
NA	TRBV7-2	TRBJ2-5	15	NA	TGTGCCAGCAGCTTAATTCTGGGACCTCAAGAGACCCAGTACTTC	CASSLILGPQETQYF
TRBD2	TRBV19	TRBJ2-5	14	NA	TGTGCCAGTAGGGAGGCGGGGGGGCCAGAGACCCAGTACTTC	CASREAGGPETQYF
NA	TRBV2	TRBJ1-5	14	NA	TGTGCCAGCTGCCTCGAGGCTATGAATCAGCCCCAGCATTTT	CASCLEAMNQPQHF
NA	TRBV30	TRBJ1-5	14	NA	TGTGCCTGGAGCGCATCGTGGGGAGATCAGCCCCAGCATTTT	CAWSASWGDQPQHF
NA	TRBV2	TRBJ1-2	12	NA	TGTGCCAGCAGTGGGCAGGGGAATGGCTACACCTTC	CASSGQGNGYTF
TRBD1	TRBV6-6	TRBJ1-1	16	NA	TGTGCCAGCAGTTACCCCCCGGGACAGGGAGGCACTGAAGCTTTCTTT	CASSYPPGQGGTEAFF
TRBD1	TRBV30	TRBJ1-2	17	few	TGTGCCTGGAGTCGTTTAACAGGGGCACATTCTAACTATGGCTACACCTTC	CAWSRLTGAHSNYGYTF
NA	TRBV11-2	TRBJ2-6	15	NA	TGTGCCAGCAGGACCAGCGTCTCTGGGGCCAACGTCCTGACTTTC	CASRTSVSGANVLTF
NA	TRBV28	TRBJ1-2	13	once	TGTGCCAGCAGTTTACCGGGGTTCGGTGGCTACACCTTC	CASSLPGFGGYTF
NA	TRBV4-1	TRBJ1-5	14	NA	TGCGCCAGCAGCCGGGCGTCTAGCAATCAGCCCCAGCATTTT	CASSRASSNQPQHF
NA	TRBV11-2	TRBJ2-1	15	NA	TGTGCCAGCAGCTTAGTCGATTCGACAGCCAATGAGCAGTTCTTC	CASSLVDSTANEQFF
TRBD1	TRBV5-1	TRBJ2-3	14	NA	TGCGCCAGCAGCCAGACAGGGTCGGGTGATACGCAGTATTTT	CASSQTGSGDTQYF
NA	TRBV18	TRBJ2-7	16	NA	TGTGCCAGCTCACCTCCGCAGCGCACCGGGCGTGGCGAGCAGTACTTC	CASSPPQRTGRGEQYF
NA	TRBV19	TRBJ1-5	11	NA	TGTGCCAGTAGTTCCGGATGGCCCCAGCATTTT	CASSSGWPQHF
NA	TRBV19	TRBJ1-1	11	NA	TGTGCCAGCCACAAGAACACTGAAGCTTTCTTT	CASHKNTEAFF
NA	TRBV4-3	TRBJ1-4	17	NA	TGCGCCAGCAGCCAAGATTTGTTGGGAGCCGGGCATGAAAAACTGTTTTTT	CASSQDLLGAGHEKLFF
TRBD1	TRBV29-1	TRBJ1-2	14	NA	TGCACCGTGAGGGGGCCGAACTATTTTTATGGCTACACCTTC	CTVRGPNYFYGYTF
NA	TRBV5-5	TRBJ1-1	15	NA	TGTGCCAGCAGCAAACCGGGGGGACTGAACACTGAAGCTTTCTTT	CASSKPGGLNTEAFF
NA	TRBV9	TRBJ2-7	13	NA	TGTGCCAGCAGCGCGCAGGGCTCCTACGAGCAGTACTTC	CASSAQGSYEQYF
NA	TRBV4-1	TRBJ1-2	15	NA	TGCGCCAGCAGCCTTACCTGGACAGAAAACTATGGCTACACCTTC	CASSLTWTENYGYTF
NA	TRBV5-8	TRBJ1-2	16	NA	TGTGCCAGCAGCTTGACCTCCTCGGCAGGCACCTATGGCTACACCTTC	CASSLTSSAGTYGYTF
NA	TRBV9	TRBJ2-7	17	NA	TGTGCCAGCAGCGTAGAACCCTCCCCCCCGAGCTCCTACGAGCAGTACTTC	CASSVEPSPPSSYEQYF
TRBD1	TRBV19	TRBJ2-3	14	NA	TGTGCCAGTACCACGGGACAGGGAACAGATACGCAGTATTTT	CASTTGQGTDTQYF
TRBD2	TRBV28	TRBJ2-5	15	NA	TGTGCCAGCAGTTTGGCTAGCGGGGATCAAGAGACCCAGTACTTC	CASSLASGDQETQYF
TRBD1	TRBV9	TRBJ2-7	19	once	TGTGCCAGCAGCGTAGATCCAGGGGGCTCCAAGCGAATTCCCTACGAGCAGTACTTC	CASSVDPGGSKRIPYEQYF
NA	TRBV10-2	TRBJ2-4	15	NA	TGCGCCAGCAGTGGGGGATACGGGGTACTAGCCATTCAGTACTTC	CASSGGYGVLAIQYF
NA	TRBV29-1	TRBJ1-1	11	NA	TGCAGCGGGACCGATAACACTGAAGCTTTCTTT	CSGTDNTEAFF
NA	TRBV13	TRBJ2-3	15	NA	TGTGCCAGCAGCCCACAGGGGGGGGCCACAGATACGCAGTATTTT	CASSPQGGATDTQYF
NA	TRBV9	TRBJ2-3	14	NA	TGTGCCAGCAGCGTAAATCTGGGGGTAGATACGCAGTATTTT	CASSVNLGVDTQYF
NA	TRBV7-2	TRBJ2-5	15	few	TGTGCCAGCAGCTTGGACCCTGGCGGTCTGGGGGCCCAGTACTTC	CASSLDPGGLGAQYF
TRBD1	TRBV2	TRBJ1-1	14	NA	TGTGCCAGCAGTGAAAGACAGGGTGGCGCTGAAGCTTTCTTT	CASSERQGGAEAFF
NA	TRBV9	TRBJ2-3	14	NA	TGTGCCAGCAGCCCAGGGCAACTGACAGATACGCAGTATTTT	CASSPGQLTDTQYF
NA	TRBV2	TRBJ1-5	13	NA	TGTGCCAGCGGCGGGGGATTCGGGCAGCCCCAGCATTTT	CASGGGFGQPQHF
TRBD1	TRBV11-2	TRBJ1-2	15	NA	TGTGCCAGCAGCCTAAGACTACAGGGGAGCTATGGCTACACCTTC	CASSLRLQGSYGYTF
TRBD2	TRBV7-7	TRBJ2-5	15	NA	TGTGCCAGCAGCTTAATACATAGCGGGGGTTCCTCCCAGTACTTC	CASSLIHSGGSSQYF
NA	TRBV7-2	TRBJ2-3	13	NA	TGTGCCAGCAGCTTAGACTCCACAGATACGCAGTATTTT	CASSLDSTDTQYF
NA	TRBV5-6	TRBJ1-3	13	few	TGTGCCAGCAGCCTAAGTTCTGGAAGCACCATATATTTT	CASSLSSGSTIYF
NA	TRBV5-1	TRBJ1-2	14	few	TGCGCCAGCAGCCCGGTTACGGGGGAAAATGGCTACACCTTC	CASSPVTGENGYTF
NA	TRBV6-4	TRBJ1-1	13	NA	TGTGCCAGCCGAAGGGACCCCAGCACTGAAGCTTTCTTT	CASRRDPSTEAFF
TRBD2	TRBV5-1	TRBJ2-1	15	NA	TGCGCCAGCAGCTTGAGCGGGAGTCTCTACAATGAGCAGTTCTTC	CASSLSGSLYNEQFF
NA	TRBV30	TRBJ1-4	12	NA	TGTGCCTGGAGTGCCGGGAGGGAAAAACTGTTTTTT	CAWSAGREKLFF